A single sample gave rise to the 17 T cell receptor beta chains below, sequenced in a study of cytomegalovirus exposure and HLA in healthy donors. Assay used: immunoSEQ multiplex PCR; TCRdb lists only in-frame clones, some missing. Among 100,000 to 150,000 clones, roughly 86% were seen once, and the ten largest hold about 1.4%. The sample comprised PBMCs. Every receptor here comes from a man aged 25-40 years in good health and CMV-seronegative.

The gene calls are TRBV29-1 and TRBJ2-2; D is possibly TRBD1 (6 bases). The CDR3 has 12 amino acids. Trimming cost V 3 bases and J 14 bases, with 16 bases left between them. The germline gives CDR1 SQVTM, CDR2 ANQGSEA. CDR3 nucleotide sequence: TGCAGCGTTGATAGACCAGGCAGGGGTCTGTTTTTT. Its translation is CSVDRPGRGLFF.

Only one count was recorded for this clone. CDR3 sequence reads: CASKIYRDKPSNYGYTF. CDR3 DNA sequence: TGTGCCAGCAAGATTTACAGGGACAAGCCCTCTAACTATGGCTACACCTTC. The V call is TRBV7-9, the J call TRBJ1-2; possibly TRBD1 for D (6 bases). The CDR3 covers 17 residues. Germline lookup yields CDR1 SEHNR and CDR2 FQNEAQ (reference sequence). V shed 7 bases and J shed 0 bases, with 21 bases lying between them.

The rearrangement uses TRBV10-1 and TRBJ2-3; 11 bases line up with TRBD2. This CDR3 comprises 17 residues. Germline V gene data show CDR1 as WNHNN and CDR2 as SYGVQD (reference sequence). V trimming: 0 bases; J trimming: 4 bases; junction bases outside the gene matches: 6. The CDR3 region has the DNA TGCGCCAGCAGTGAGTCGACCCTAGCGGGAGGACCAGATACGCAGTATTTT. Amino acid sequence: CASSESTLAGGPDTQYF.

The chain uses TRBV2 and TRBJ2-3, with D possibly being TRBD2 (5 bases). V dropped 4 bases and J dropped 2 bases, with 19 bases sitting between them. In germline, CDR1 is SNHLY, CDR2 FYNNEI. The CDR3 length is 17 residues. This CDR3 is CASSALSGLPSTDTQYF. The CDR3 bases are TGTGCCAGCAGTGCTTTGTCCGGACTGCCCTCCACAGATACGCAGTATTTT.

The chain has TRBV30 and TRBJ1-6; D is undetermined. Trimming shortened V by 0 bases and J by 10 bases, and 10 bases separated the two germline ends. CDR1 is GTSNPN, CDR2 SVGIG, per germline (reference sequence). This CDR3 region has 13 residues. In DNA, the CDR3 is TGTGCCTGGAGTGTTGGGGAGGTATCACCCCTCCACTTT. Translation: CAWSVGEVSPLHF.

The CDR3 sequence is CARPTGREDQPQHF. The CDR3 DNA is TGCGCCAGACCCACCGGCAGGGAAGACCAGCCCCAGCATTTT. The chain employs TRBV10-2 and TRBJ1-5; a possible D gene is TRBD1 (5 bases). CDR1 and CDR2 from the germline V gene are WSHSY and SAAADI. Trimming pared 9 bases from V and 7 bases from J, leaving 19 bases between. This CDR3 is built from 14 residues.

DNA for the CDR3: TGTGCCAGCAGCCAAATGTCAGGAGGCACTGAAGCTTTCTTT. It codes for CASSQMSGGTEAFF. The chain links TRBV4-2 to TRBJ1-1; D not certain. Germline assignment: CDR1 LGHNA and CDR2 YNFKEQ. V lost 2 bases to trimming and J lost 4 bases, with 11 bases between them. The CDR3 is made up of 14 amino acids.

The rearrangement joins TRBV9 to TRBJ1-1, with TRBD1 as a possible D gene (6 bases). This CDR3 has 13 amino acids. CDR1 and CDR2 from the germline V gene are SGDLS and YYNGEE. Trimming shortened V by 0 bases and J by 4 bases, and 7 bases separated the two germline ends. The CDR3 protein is CASSVAGATEAFF. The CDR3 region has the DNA TGTGCCAGCAGCGTAGCAGGGGCCACTGAAGCTTTCTTT.

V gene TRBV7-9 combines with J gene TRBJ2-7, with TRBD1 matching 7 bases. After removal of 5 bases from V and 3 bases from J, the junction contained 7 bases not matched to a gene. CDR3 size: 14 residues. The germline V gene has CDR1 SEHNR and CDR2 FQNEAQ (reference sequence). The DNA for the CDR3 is TGTGCCAGCAGCCGAGGGGACAGAGACTACGAGCAGTACTTC. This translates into CASSRGDRDYEQYF.

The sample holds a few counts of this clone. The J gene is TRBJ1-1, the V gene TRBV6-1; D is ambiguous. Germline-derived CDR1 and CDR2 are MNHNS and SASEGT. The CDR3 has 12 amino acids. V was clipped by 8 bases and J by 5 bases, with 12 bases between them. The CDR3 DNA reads TGTGCCAGCGAAGGGCGGGTAACTGAAGCTTTCTTT. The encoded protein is CASEGRVTEAFF.

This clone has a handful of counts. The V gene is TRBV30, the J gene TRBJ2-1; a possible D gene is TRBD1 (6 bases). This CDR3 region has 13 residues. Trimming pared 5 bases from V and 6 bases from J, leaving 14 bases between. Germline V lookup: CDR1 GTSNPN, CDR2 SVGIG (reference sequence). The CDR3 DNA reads TGTGCCTGGGGGGGCCGGGTCTCCAATGAGCAGTTCTTC. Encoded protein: CAWGGRVSNEQFF.

The CDR3 spells CASAGTYEQYF. CDR3 DNA: TGTGCCAGCGCGGGAACCTACGAGCAGTACTTC. The chain recombines TRBV6-1 with TRBJ2-7, with D perhaps matching TRBD2 (6 bases). In germline, CDR1 is MNHNS, CDR2 SASEGT. V was cut by 8 bases and J by 2 bases, with 7 bases left in between. This CDR3 contains 11 residues.

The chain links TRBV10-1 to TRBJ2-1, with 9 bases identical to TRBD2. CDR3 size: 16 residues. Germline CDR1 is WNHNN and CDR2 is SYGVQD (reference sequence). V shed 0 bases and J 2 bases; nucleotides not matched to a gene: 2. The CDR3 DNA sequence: TGCGCCAGCAGTGAGTCAGCGGGAGGAGCCTACAATGAGCAGTTCTTC. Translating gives CASSESAGGAYNEQFF.

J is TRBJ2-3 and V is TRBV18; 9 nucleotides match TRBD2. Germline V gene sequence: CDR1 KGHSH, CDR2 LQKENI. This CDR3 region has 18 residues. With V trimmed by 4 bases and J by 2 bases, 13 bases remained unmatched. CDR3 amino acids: CASSLYRASGTHTDTQYF. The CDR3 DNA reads TGTGCCAGCTCACTTTATAGGGCTAGCGGGACTCACACAGATACGCAGTATTTT.

The CDR3 protein is CASSLAVLAGGYEQFF. DNA for the CDR3: TGTGCCAGCAGCTTAGCGGTACTAGCGGGAGGGTATGAGCAGTTCTTC. The rearrangement joins TRBV7-2 to TRBJ2-1, with 13 bases lining up with TRBD2. J was trimmed by 8 bases and V by 0 bases; bases with no gene match: 4. The CDR3 consists of 16 residues. Germline assignment: CDR1 SGHTA and CDR2 FQGNSA.

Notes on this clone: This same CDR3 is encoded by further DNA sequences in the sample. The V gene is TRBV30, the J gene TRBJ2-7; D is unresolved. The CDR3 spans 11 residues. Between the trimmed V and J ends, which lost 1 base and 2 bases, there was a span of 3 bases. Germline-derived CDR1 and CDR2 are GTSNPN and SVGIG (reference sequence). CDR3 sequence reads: CAWSAPYEQYF. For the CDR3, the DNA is TGTGCCTGGAGTGCTCCCTACGAGCAGTACTTC.

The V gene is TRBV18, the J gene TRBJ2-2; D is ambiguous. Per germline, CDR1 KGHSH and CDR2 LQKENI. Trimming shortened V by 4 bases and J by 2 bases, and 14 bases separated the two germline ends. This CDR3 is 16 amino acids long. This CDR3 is CASSRLGLDNTGELFF. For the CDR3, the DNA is TGTGCCAGCTCACGATTAGGCCTAGATAACACCGGGGAGCTGTTTTTT.